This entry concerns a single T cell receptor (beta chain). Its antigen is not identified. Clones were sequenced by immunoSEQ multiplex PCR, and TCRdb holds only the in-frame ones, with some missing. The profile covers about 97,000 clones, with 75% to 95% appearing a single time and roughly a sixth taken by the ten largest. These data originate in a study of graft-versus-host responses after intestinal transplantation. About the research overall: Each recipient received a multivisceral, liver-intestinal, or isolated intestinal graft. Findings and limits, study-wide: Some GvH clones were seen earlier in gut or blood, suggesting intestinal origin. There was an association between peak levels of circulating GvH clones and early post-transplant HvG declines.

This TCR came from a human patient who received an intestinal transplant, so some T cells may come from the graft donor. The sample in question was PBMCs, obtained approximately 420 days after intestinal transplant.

CDR3 sequence (DNA): TGTGCCAGCAGCTTCCCTGGGGACACCGAAAAACTGTTTTTT. As protein: CASSFPGDTEKLFF. This chain joins TRBV7-2 and TRBJ1-4; tentative D call: TRBD1 (6 bases). Per germline, CDR1 SGHTA and CDR2 FQGNSA. V lost 3 bases, J lost 8 bases, and 13 bases lay in between. The CDR3 is 14 amino acids. Looking up the rest from reference TRBV7-2 and TRBJ1-4 gives the full variable domain: GAGVSQSPSNKVTEKGKDVELRCDPISGHTALYWYRQSLGQGLEFLIYFQGNSAPDKSGLPSDRFSAERTGGSVSTLTIQRTQQEDSAVYLCASSFPGDTEKLFFGSGTQLSVL.